This T cell receptor beta chain originates from a study of blood T cell repertoires in COVID-19. Study-level background: Samples came from the United States, Italy and Spain, spanning acute and convalescent COVID-19.

Germline CDR1 SSHAT, CDR2 FNYEAQ (reference sequence). Trimming took off 5 bases at V and 0 bases at J, with 7 bases between the two ends. The CDR3 consists of 13 residues. The assay was immunoSEQ multiplex PCR, and TCRdb's table has in-frame clones only and misses some. The sample yields 150,000 to 200,000 clones, 75% to 85% seen once. This TCR was sampled from a woman aged 40 to 50 with COVID-19, enrolled during active disease. The sequenced sample was peripheral blood. The chain links TRBV7-7 to TRBJ1-1; D is unclear. The CDR3 region has the DNA TGTGCCAGCAGCGATCAGTTGAACACTGAAGCTTTCTTT. Encoded protein: CASSDQLNTEAFF.